The 14 T cell receptor beta chains below were found in one sample sequenced in a study of T cell clonality in common variable immunodeficiency. These receptors are not linked to any known antigen. General study results and limits: Reportedly, TCR beta sequences from common variable immunodeficiency showed fewer deletions and N-nucleotide insertions.

Here immunoSEQ multiplex PCR was the method, and the copy in TCRdb shows in-frame clones only, minus some. The table lists 15,000 to 17,000 clones, with roughly 4.9% in the top ten. Specimen: peripheral blood mononuclear cells. These receptors were obtained from a human donor with common variable immunodeficiency.

Remarks on this clone: The CDR3 extends 3 residues past the end of the read, so its final part is completed from the germline J gene. The chain couples TRBV29-1 to TRBJ2-5; no clear D. The CDR3 runs 11 residues. Germline V gene lookup returns CDR1 SQVTM and CDR2 ANQGSEA. Trimming cost V 5 bases and J 5 bases, with 9 bases left between them. The sequenced CDR3 bases are TGCAGCGTTAGCTCGTGGGAGACC. It translates to CSVSSWET. The complete CDR3 sequence is CSVSSWETQYF.

Worth noting for this clone: From the germline J gene comes the end of the CDR3, since the read stops 3 residues before it. The chain joins TRBV20-1 to TRBJ2-7; D is tentatively TRBD1 or TRBD2 (6 bases each). There are 14 residues in the CDR3. The V end lost 0 bases, the J end lost 2 bases, and 11 bases lay between the germline ends. CDR1 is DFQATT, CDR2 SNEGSKA, per germline (reference sequence). CDR3 DNA (partial): TGCAGTGCTAGAGAAGGGGGAGGCGCCTACGAG. It translates to CSAREGGGAYE. Given in full, the CDR3 is CSAREGGGAYEQYF.

To note about this clone: Read data end 3 residues before the CDR3 end; the end is taken from the germline J gene. The chain uses TRBV11-1 and TRBJ1-6, with a possible D match to TRBD1 (5 bases). Trimming shortened V by 6 bases and J by 2 bases, and 11 bases separated the two germline ends. Germline CDR1 is SGHAT and CDR2 is FQDESV (reference sequence). CDR3 length equals 15 residues. Incomplete CDR3 DNA: TGTGCCAGCAGTAAGACAGCTGCCTATAATTCACCC. As protein: CASSKTAAYNSP. The full CDR3 protein is CASSKTAAYNSPLHF. The whole variable domain, remainder taken from reference TRBV11-1 and TRBJ1-6, is EAEVAQSPRYKITEKSQAVAFWCDPISGHATLYWYRQILGQGPELLVQFQDESVVDDSQLPKDRFSAERLKGVDSTLKIQPAELGDSAMYLCASSKTAAYNSPLHFGNGTRLTVT.

On this clone: The CDR3 goes on 3 residues after the read ends, and that part is filled in from the germline J gene. This chain connects TRBV30 to TRBJ2-5, with TRBD2 identical over 10 bases. The V and J ends lost 4 bases and 1 base, in that order; junction bases with no gene match: 3. Looked up from germline, CDR1 is GTSNPN and CDR2 is SVGIG (reference sequence). The CDR3 is 14 residues long. The CDR3 bases that were read are TGTGCCTGGAATAGCGGGAGGCTCCAAGAGACC. Protein: CAWNSGRLQET. The full CDR3 is CAWNSGRLQETQYF. Full variable domain (outside the CDR3, taken from reference TRBV30 and TRBJ2-5): SQTIHQWPATLVQPVGSPLSLECTVEGTSNPNLYWYRQAAGRGLQLLFYSVGIGQISSEVPQNLSASRPQDRQFILSSKKLLLSDSGFYLCAWNSGRLQETQYFGPGTRLLVL.

Of note for this clone: The read comes to an end 3 residues before the CDR3 does, leaving the germline J gene to fill in the end. The chain couples TRBV13 to TRBJ2-7; 8 nucleotides align to TRBD1. The ends lost 2 bases at V and 3 bases at J; junction bases unmatched: 9. The CDR3 extends over 16 amino acids. Germline values: CDR1 PRHDT, CDR2 FYEKMQ (reference sequence). CDR3 in amino acids: CASSLKWGQEVYEQYF. The sequenced part of the CDR3 DNA is TGTGCCAGCAGCTTAAAATGGGGACAGGAGGTCTACGAG.

With regard to this clone: Sequencing ends 3 residues short of the CDR3 end; the germline J gene provides the rest. The chain recombines TRBV14 with TRBJ2-2, with a tentative D call TRBD2 (6 bases). Trimming removed 1 base at V and 1 base at J, with 13 bases between. There are 17 residues in the CDR3. CDR1 SGHDN and CDR2 FVKESK come from the germline V gene. This CDR3 is CASSQVGAGGNTGELFF. Partial CDR3 DNA: TGTGCCAGCAGCCAAGTAGGAGCGGGTGGGAACACCGGGGAG.

This clone is classed as medium-sized by frequency. The read stops 3 residues short of the end of the CDR3; the missing end is completed from the germline J gene. This chain uses TRBV18 with TRBJ2-1; 9 bases map to TRBD1. Germline V lookup: CDR1 KGHSH, CDR2 LQKENI. With 3 bases clipped from V and 6 bases from J, the junction kept 6 bases outside the gene matches. The CDR3 runs to 15 residues. The CDR3 protein is CASSPPGQGGNEQFF. The covered CDR3 bases are TGTGCCAGCTCACCCCCGGGACAGGGAGGCAATGAG.

To note about this clone: The read is 3 residues too short to cover the CDR3 end, so that end is filled in from the germline J gene. The chain combines TRBV7-6 with TRBJ2-7, with 7 bases fitting TRBD1. V was clipped by 1 base and J by 5 bases; unmatched bases: 5. The CDR3 is made up of 14 amino acids. CDR1 is SGHVS and CDR2 is FNYEAQ in the germline V gene. The CDR3 sequence is CASSLGQGPNEQYF. The CDR3 DNA, read in part, is TGTGCCAGCAGCTTAGGACAGGGTCCCAACGAG.

A note on this clone: With the read ending 3 residues before the CDR3 end, the germline J gene is used to fill in that end. The chain joins TRBV5-4 to TRBJ2-7, with D possibly TRBD2 on 6 matching bases. Trimming took off 3 bases at V and 2 bases at J, with 9 bases between the two ends. This CDR3 has 13 amino acids. Per the germline V gene, CDR1 is SGHNT and CDR2 is YYREEE (reference sequence). The CDR3 sequence is CASSYPGAYEQYF. CDR3 bases read: TGTGCCAGCAGCTACCCGGGGGCCTACGAG.

Note on this clone: The read ends 3 residues shy of where the CDR3 ends; the end is completed using the germline J gene. This sequence joins TRBV5-1 and TRBJ1-4; 7 nucleotides align to TRBD1. The CDR3 is 14 amino acids. Germline V lookup: CDR1 SGHRS, CDR2 YFSETQ. The V gene end was trimmed by 4 bases and the J gene end by 4 bases; junction bases not matched to a gene: 4. CDR3 bases read: TGCGCCAGCAGCAGGGACAGAGTTAATGAAAAA. It codes for CASSRDRVNEK. From start to end, the CDR3 is CASSRDRVNEKLFF.

The CDR3 loop reads CASSLTRYEQYF. The sequenced part of the CDR3 DNA is TGTGCCAGCAGCCTCACACGCTACGAG. The chain links TRBV14 to TRBJ2-7; D not certain. The CDR3 end is not reached by the read, which stops 3 residues before it; the germline J gene fills it in. Germline CDR1 and CDR2: SGHDN and FVKESK. The CDR3 covers 12 residues. V was shortened by 4 bases and J by 3 bases, with 7 bases between the two germline ends. Filled out from reference TRBV14 and TRBJ2-7, the complete variable domain reads EAGVTQFPSHSVIEKGQTVTLRCDPISGHDNLYWYRRVMGKEIKFLLHFVKESKQDESGMPNNRFLAERTGGTYSTLKVQPAELEDSGVYFCASSLTRYEQYFGPGTRLTVT.

A word on this clone: The observed sequence ends 3 residues before the CDR3 terminus, with the missing tail filled in from the germline J gene. The V and J genes are TRBV30 and TRBJ1-6; perhaps TRBD1 as D (6 bases). Germline V gene sequence: CDR1 GTSNPN, CDR2 SVGIG (reference sequence). The CDR3 consists of 12 residues. The CDR3: CAWSATGTPLHF. The sequenced CDR3 bases are TGTGCCTGGAGTGCCACAGGGACCCCC.

This clone is deemed medium-sized by its frequency. The read terminates 3 residues before the CDR3 end, so the remaining end is supplied by the germline J gene. The rearrangement links TRBV29-1 to TRBJ2-5; no firm D call. This CDR3 comprises 13 residues. The V and J ends lost 4 bases and 4 bases respectively, with 13 bases between them. Germline lookup yields CDR1 SQVTM and CDR2 ANQGSEA. CDR3 DNA (partial): TGCAGCGTTGCTGTTAACCTCAGAGAGACC. Its protein product is CSVAVNLRET. The full CDR3 sequence reads CSVAVNLRETQYF.

Of note for this clone: The read comes to an end 3 residues before the CDR3 does, leaving the germline J gene to fill in the end. The rearrangement joins TRBV18 to TRBJ2-7; maybe TRBD2 (6 bases). This CDR3 is 15 amino acids long. Germline values: CDR1 KGHSH, CDR2 LQKENI. V was clipped by 4 bases and J by 2 bases, with 15 bases between them. CDR3 sequence reads: CASSLRDGGAYEQYF. The part of the CDR3 DNA that was read is TGTGCCAGCTCACTTCGTGACGGCGGGGCCTACGAG.